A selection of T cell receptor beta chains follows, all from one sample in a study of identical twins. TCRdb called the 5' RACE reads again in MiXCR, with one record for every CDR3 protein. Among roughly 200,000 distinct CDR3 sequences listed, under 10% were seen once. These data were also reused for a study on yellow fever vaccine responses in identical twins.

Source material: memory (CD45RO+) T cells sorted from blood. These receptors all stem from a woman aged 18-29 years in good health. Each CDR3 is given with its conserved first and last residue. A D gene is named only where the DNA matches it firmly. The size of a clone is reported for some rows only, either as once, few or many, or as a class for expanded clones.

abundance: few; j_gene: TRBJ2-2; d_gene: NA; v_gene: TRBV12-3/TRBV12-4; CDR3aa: CASSRYTANTGELFF; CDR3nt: TGTGCCAGCAGTCGCTATACCGCGAACACCGGGGAGCTGTTTTTT
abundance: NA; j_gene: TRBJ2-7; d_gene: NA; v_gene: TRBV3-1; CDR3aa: CASSQDWTAWQYF; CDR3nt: TGTGCCAGCAGCCAAGATTGGACGGCCTGGCAGTACTTC
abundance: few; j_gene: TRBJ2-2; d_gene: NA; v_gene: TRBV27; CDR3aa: CASRDLNTGELFF; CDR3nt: TGTGCCAGCCGGGACTTGAACACCGGGGAGCTGTTTTTT
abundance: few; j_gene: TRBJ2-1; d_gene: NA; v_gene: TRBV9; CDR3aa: CASSQTYNEQFF; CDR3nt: TGTGCCAGCAGCCAAACCTACAATGAGCAGTTCTTC
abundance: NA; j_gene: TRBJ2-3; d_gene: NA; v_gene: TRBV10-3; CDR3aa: CAFSEGADTQYF; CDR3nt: TGTGCCTTCAGTGAGGGGGCAGATACGCAGTATTTT
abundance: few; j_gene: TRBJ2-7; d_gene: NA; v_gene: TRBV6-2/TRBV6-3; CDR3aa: CASSYMGGKSYEQYF; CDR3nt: TGTGCCAGCAGTTACATGGGCGGGAAGTCCTACGAGCAGTACTTC
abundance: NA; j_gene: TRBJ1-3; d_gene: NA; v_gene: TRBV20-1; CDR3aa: CSATPLEARNTIYF; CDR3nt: TGCAGTGCGACCCCCTTGGAGGCTAGAAACACCATATATTTT
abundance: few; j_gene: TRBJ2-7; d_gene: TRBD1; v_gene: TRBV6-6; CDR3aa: CASTVRQGYEQYF; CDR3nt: TGTGCCAGCACCGTAAGACAGGGTTACGAGCAGTACTTC
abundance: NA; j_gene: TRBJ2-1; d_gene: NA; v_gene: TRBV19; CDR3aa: CASSDRDTAYNEQFF; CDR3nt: TGTGCCAGTAGTGACCGGGACACAGCCTACAATGAGCAGTTCTTC
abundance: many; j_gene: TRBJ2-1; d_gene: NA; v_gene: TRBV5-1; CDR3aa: CASSFEGNEQFF; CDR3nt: TGCGCCAGCAGCTTCGAAGGGAATGAGCAGTTCTTC
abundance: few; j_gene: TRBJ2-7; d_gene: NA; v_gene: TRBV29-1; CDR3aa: CSVVRAPGDEQYF; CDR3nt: TGCAGCGTTGTTCGGGCGCCGGGGGACGAGCAGTACTTC
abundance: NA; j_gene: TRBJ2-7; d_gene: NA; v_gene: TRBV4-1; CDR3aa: CASSQDGGGEQYF; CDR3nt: TGCGCCAGCAGCCAAGATGGAGGGGGAGAGCAGTACTTC
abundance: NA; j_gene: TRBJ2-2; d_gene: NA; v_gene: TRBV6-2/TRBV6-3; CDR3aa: CASSYRLDNTGELFF; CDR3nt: TGTGCCAGCAGTTACCGACTCGATAACACCGGGGAGCTGTTTTTT
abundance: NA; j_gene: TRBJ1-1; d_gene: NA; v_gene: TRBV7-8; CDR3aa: CASSVAGARPTEAFF; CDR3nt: TGTGCCAGCAGCGTAGCAGGGGCGCGACCCACTGAAGCTTTCTTT
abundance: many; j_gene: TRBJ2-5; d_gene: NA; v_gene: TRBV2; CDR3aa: CAGSAAETQYF; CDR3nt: TGTGCCGGAAGCGCGGCAGAGACCCAGTACTTC
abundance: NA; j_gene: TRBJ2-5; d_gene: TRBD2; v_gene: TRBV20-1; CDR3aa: CSAEGGLAVQETQYF; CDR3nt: TGCAGTGCGGAAGGCGGACTAGCCGTCCAAGAGACCCAGTACTTC
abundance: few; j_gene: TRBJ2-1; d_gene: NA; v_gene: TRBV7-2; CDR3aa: CASSSSFQNREQFF; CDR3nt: TGTGCCAGCAGCTCCTCCTTCCAAAACCGGGAGCAGTTCTTC
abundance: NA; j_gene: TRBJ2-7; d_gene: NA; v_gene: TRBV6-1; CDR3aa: CASREPGWNSYEQYF; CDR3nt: TGTGCCAGCAGAGAACCGGGGTGGAACTCCTACGAGCAGTACTTC
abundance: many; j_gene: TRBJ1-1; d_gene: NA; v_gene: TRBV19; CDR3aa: CATSDGGWTEAFF; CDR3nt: TGTGCCACCTCCGACGGGGGGTGGACTGAAGCTTTCTTT
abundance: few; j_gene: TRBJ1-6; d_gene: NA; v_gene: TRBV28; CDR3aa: CASSPGSALHF; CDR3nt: TGTGCCAGCAGCCCAGGGTCGGCCCTCCACTTT
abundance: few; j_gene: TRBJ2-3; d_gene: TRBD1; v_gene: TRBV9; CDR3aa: CASSDRDRIADTQYF; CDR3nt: TGTGCCAGCAGCGACCGGGACAGAATAGCGGATACGCAGTATTTT
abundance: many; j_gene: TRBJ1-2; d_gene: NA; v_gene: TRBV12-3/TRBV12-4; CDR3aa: CASSPQGRLLKGYTF; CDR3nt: TGTGCCAGCAGTCCACAGGGTCGGCTGTTAAAGGGCTACACCTTC
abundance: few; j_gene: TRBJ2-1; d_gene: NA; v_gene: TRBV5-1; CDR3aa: CASRRRAGEENEQFF; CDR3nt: TGCGCCAGCAGGCGGCGGGCAGGGGAAGAGAATGAGCAGTTCTTC
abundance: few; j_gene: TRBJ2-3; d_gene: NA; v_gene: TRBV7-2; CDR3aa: CASRGQSTDTQYF; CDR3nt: TGTGCCAGCCGGGGGCAGTCCACAGATACGCAGTATTTT
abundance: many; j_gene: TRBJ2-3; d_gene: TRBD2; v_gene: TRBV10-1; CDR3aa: CASMEGREGLQF; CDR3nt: TGCGCCAGCATGGAGGGTCGGGAGGGCCTGCAATTT
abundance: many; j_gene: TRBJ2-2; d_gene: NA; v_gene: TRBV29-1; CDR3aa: CSVGEAGELFF; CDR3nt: TGCAGCGTTGGTGAGGCCGGGGAGCTGTTTTTT
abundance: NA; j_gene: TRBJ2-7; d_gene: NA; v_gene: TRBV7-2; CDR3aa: CASSLKSNYEQYF; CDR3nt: TGTGCCAGCAGCTTAAAGTCAAACTACGAGCAGTACTTC
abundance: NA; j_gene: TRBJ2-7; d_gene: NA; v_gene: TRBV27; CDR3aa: CASSSYLPYEQYF; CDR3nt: TGTGCCAGCAGTTCGTATTTACCCTACGAGCAGTACTTC
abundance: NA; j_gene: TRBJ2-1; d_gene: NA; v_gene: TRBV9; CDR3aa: CASSFQGNEQFF; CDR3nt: TGTGCCAGCAGCTTTCAGGGGAATGAGCAGTTCTTC
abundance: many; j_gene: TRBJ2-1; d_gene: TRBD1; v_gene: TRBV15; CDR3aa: CATSRAGQGRNEQFF; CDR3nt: TGTGCCACCAGCAGAGCGGGACAGGGACGCAATGAGCAGTTCTTC
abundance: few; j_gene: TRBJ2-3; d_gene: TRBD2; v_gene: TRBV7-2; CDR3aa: CASSLGLAGFLDTQYF; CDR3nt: TGTGCCAGCAGCTTGGGACTAGCGGGATTTCTGGATACGCAGTATTTT
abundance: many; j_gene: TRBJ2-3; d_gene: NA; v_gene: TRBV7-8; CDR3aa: CASSSQKSSDTQYF; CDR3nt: TGTGCCAGCAGCTCCCAAAAATCGTCAGATACGCAGTATTTT
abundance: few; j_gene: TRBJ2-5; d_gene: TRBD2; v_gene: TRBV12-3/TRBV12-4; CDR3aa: CASRWTSGGPTETQYF; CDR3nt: TGTGCCAGCAGGTGGACTAGCGGGGGGCCGACGGAGACCCAGTACTTC
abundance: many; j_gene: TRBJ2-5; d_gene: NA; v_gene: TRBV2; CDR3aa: CASSDLTGKGGETQYF; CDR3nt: TGTGCCAGCAGTGATCTTACGGGAAAGGGGGGAGAGACCCAGTACTTC
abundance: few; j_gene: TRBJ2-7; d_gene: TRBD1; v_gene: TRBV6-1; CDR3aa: CASSPTGTGSYEQYF; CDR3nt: TGTGCCAGCAGTCCGACCGGGACAGGGTCCTACGAGCAGTACTTC
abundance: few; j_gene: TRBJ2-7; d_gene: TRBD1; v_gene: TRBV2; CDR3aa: CASSEGQGAREQYF; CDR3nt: TGTGCCAGCAGTGAAGGGCAGGGGGCCCGCGAGCAGTACTTC
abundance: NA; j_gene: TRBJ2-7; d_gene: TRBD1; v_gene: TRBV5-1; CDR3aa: CASSLSGGKGYEQYF; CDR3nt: TGCGCCAGCAGCTTGTCAGGGGGAAAGGGCTACGAGCAGTACTTC
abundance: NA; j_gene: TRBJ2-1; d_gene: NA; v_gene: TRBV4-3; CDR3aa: CASSQERESYNEQFF; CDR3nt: TGCGCCAGCAGCCAAGAACGGGAGTCCTACAATGAGCAGTTCTTC
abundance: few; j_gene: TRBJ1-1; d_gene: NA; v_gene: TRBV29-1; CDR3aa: CSVVRNMNTEAFF; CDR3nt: TGCAGCGTTGTGAGGAACATGAACACTGAAGCTTTCTTT
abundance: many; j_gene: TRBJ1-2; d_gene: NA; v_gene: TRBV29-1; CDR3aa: CSVLRYSGYTF; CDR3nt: TGCAGCGTTTTACGGTACAGCGGCTACACCTTC
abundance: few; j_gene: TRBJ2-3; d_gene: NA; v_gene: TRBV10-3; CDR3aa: CAISEIGGGADTQYF; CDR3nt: TGTGCCATCAGTGAGATTGGGGGAGGCGCAGATACGCAGTATTTT
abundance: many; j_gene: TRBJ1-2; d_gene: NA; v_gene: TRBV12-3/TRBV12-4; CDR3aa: CASSFRPTLTNYGYTF; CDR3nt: TGTGCCAGCAGTTTTCGGCCGACTTTAACTAACTATGGCTACACCTTC
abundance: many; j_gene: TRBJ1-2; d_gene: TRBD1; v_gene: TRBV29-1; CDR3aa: CSVFGQGFDYGYTF; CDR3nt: TGCAGCGTTTTTGGACAGGGTTTCGACTATGGCTACACCTTC
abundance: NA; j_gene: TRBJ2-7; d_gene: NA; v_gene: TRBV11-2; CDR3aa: CASSLEAGPSYEQYF; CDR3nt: TGTGCCAGCAGCTTAGAAGCTGGACCTTCCTACGAGCAGTACTTC
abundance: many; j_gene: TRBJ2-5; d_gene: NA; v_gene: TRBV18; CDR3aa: CASSPNVQETQYF; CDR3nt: TGTGCCAGCTCACCAAACGTACAAGAGACCCAGTACTTC
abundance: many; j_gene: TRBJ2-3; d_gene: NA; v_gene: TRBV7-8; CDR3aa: CASSSERAADTQYF; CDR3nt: TGTGCCAGCAGCTCAGAAAGGGCGGCAGATACGCAGTATTTT
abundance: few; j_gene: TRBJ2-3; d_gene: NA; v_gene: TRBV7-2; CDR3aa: CASSLVGETDTQYF; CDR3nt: TGTGCCAGCAGCTTAGTGGGGGAAACAGATACGCAGTATTTT
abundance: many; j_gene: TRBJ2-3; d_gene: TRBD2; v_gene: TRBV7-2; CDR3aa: CASSTGTRSTDTQYF; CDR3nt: TGTGCCAGCAGCACCGGGACTAGGAGCACAGATACGCAGTATTTT
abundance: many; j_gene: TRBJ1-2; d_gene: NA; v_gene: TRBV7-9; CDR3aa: CASSFPLAFGSYTF; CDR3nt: TGTGCCAGCAGCTTTCCGTTAGCTTTTGGCAGCTACACCTTC